The 20 T cell receptor beta chains listed next were all sequenced from one sample in a study of post-analysis software for immune sequencing data (dated by TCRdb to between 2014 and 2017). Here is what the overall study found, with its caveats: Significantly higher frequencies in patients than in controls were found for several TRBV segments, including TRBV5-6, TRBV5-1 and TRBV20-1.

The library came from PCR. Sequenced using an Illumina HiSeq 2500. To reduce PCR and sequencing biases, unique molecular identifiers were incorporated into the TCR beta cDNA libraries. TCRdb passed the public sequencing reads through fastp at Q25 and MiXCR, retaining productive beta sequences. When rows share a CDR3 protein, they turn into one entry using the most common DNA and genes. The sample table holds some 370,000 distinct CDR3 sequences, of which 30% to 45% were seen once. In total, the top ten clones hold over 10% of the sample. Their target antigens are unknown. Sequences were obtained from blood. The source is a girl aged 5 to 17 with multiple sclerosis.

This sequence joins TRBV7-8 and TRBJ1-5; unclear D gene. CDR1 is SGHVS, CDR2 FQNEAQ, per germline. The CDR3 is 14 amino acids. V lost 5 bases and J lost 3, with 11 bases in between. Here the CDR3 DNA reads TGTGCCAGCAGCCTGCGACGGAACAATCAGCCCCAGCATTTT. Protein product: CASSLRRNNQPQHF.

This clonotype was picked up a small number of times. V usage is TRBV5-5 and J usage is TRBJ2-6; no firm D call. The V end was cut by 2 bases, the J end by 4 bases, with 13 bases between. Germline V gene lookup returns CDR1 SGHKS and CDR2 YYEKEE (reference sequence). This CDR3 is 16 amino acids long. The CDR3 DNA follows: TGTGCCAGCAGCTTCCGGGCTGCGAGGGGGGCCAACGTCCTGACTTTC. It codes for CASSFRAARGANVLTF.

This clonotype was counted only a few times. The rearrangement uses TRBV7-2 and TRBJ2-7; 8 bases map to TRBD1. There are 16 residues in the CDR3. Germline assignment: CDR1 SGHTA and CDR2 FQGNSA. V dropped 6 bases and J dropped 0; count of bases not matched to a gene: 10. In DNA form, the CDR3 reads TGTGCCAGCAGATTCGCAGGGACAGGCCTCTCCTACGAGCAGTACTTC. Its protein product is CASRFAGTGLSYEQYF. The complete variable domain, with remaining parts taken from reference TRBV7-2 and TRBJ2-7, reads GAGVSQSPSNKVTEKGKDVELRCDPISGHTALYWYRQSLGQGLEFLIYFQGNSAPDKSGLPSDRFSAERTGGSVSTLTIQRTQQEDSAVYLCASRFAGTGLSYEQYFGPGTRLTVT.

The chain uses TRBV10-3 and TRBJ1-2; D is perhaps TRBD1 (6 bases). Germline CDR1 ENHRY, CDR2 SYGVKD. Trimming removed 2 bases at V and 6 bases at J, with 16 bases between. This CDR3 has 15 amino acids. In DNA, the CDR3 is TGTGCCATCAGTGAGGGAGGGGGGTTATGGGATGGCTACACCTTC. Its protein is CAISEGGGLWDGYTF.

This clonotype was observed a handful of times. V gene TRBV6-6 combines with J gene TRBJ2-7; 7 bases map to TRBD2. CDR3 length: 15 residues. The J segment lost 2 bases and the V segment lost 6 bases, leaving 10 bases of the junction unmatched. Germline CDR1 and CDR2: MNHNY and SVGAGI (reference sequence). CDR3 residues: CASSSPTSNAYEQYF. The CDR3 DNA is TGTGCCAGCAGCTCTCCGACTAGCAATGCCTACGAGCAGTACTTC.

This rearrangement joins TRBV10-2 to TRBJ2-3; 14 nucleotides match TRBD2. Germline CDR1 is WSHSY and CDR2 is SAAADI. There are 16 residues in the CDR3. The trim removed 7 bases at V and 5 bases at J, leaving 8 bases unmatched. CDR3 amino acids: CASTLGLAGGGDTQYF. The CDR3 region has the DNA TGCGCCAGCACCCTAGGACTAGCGGGGGGAGGAGATACGCAGTATTTT.

This chain links TRBV27 with TRBJ2-1; perhaps TRBD2 as D (6 bases). The germline gives CDR1 MNHEY, CDR2 SMNVEV (reference sequence). The CDR3 length is 14 residues. Trimming removed 2 bases at V and 7 bases at J, with 12 bases between. The chain's CDR3 is CASSLQGGVNEQFF. DNA for the CDR3: TGTGCCAGCAGTTTACAGGGAGGTGTAAATGAGCAGTTCTTC.

The rearrangement uses TRBV7-6 and TRBJ2-2; D gene unclear. V lost 2 bases and J 4 bases, leaving 11 bases between the germline ends. CDR3 size: 15 residues. The V gene's germline CDR1 is SGHVS and CDR2 FNYEAQ. The chain's CDR3 is CASSLIGSGTGELFF. The CDR3 region has the DNA TGTGCCAGCAGCTTAATTGGTTCAGGCACCGGGGAGCTGTTTTTT.

There are a few counts of this clonotype. The V gene is TRBV28, the J gene TRBJ2-5; the D call may be TRBD1 or TRBD2 (5 bases each). This CDR3 comprises 12 residues. The V end lost 6 bases, the J end lost 5 bases, and 10 bases lay between the germline ends. Germline-derived CDR1 and CDR2 are MDHEN and SYDVKM. The chain's CDR3 is CASRGVLETQYF. CDR3 in DNA: TGTGCCAGCAGGGGGGTTCTCGAGACCCAGTACTTC.

This clonotype was observed many times. This chain uses TRBV20-1 with TRBJ2-5; 13 positions match TRBD2. Germline values: CDR1 DFQATT, CDR2 SNEGSKA (reference sequence). V shed 6 bases and J 4 bases; nucleotides not matched to a gene: 5. The CDR3 contains 14 residues. CDR3: CSAQTSGGLETQYF. Here the CDR3 DNA reads TGCAGTGCGCAGACTAGCGGGGGGCTAGAGACCCAGTACTTC.

This clonotype was detected only a few times. The chain joins TRBV25-1 to TRBJ2-5; D is uncertain. The V end was cut by 2 bases, the J end by 0 bases, with 4 bases between. Germline V gene lookup returns CDR1 MGHDK and CDR2 SYGVNS. CDR3 length: 13 residues. CDR3 nucleotides: TGTGCCAGCAGTGAAACCCACCAAGAGACCCAGTACTTC. It yields the protein CASSETHQETQYF.

The gene calls are TRBV5-6 and TRBJ1-2; 9 positions match TRBD1. The V gene end was trimmed by 0 bases and the J gene end by 5 bases; junction bases not matched to a gene: 5. This CDR3 is 15 amino acids long. Germline V gives CDR1 SGHDT, CDR2 YYEEEE. For the CDR3, the DNA is TGTGCCAGCAGCTTGGCGGGACAGGGAAGGTATGGCTACACCTTC. This codes for CASSLAGQGRYGYTF. The complete variable domain, with remaining parts taken from reference TRBV5-6 and TRBJ1-2, reads DAGVTQSPTHLIKTRGQQVTLRCSPKSGHDTVSWYQQALGQGPQFIFQYYEEEERQRGNFPDRFSGHQFPNYSSELNVNALLLGDSALYLCASSLAGQGRYGYTFGSGTRLTVV.

V and J are TRBV10-1 and TRBJ2-1; D perhaps matches TRBD2 (6 bases). The V and J ends lost 3 bases and 13 bases respectively, with 16 bases between them. The CDR3 covers 13 residues. Per the germline V gene, CDR1 is WNHNN and CDR2 is SYGVQD (reference sequence). CDR3 coding DNA: TGCGCCAGCAGTGAATTCCCGGGGGAGACCCAGTTCTTC. The encoded protein is CASSEFPGETQFF.

The chain has TRBV6-1 and TRBJ2-7; TRBD1 might be the D (6 bases). The ends were cut back, 3 bases at V and 5 bases at J, with 14 bases in the middle. This CDR3 is built from 14 residues. Looked up from germline, CDR1 is MNHNS and CDR2 is SASEGT. The CDR3 here is CASSEGQNLHEQYF. CDR3 bases: TGTGCCAGCAGTGAGGGACAAAATCTCCACGAGCAGTACTTC.

The J gene is TRBJ2-5, the V gene TRBV20-1; D is undetermined. Germline V lookup: CDR1 DFQATT, CDR2 SNEGSKA (reference sequence). The CDR3 loop spans 12 amino acids. V was trimmed by 3 bases and J by 9 bases, leaving 14 bases between them. The CDR3 DNA sequence: TGCAGTGCTAGTCCGGCTACGGGCCCCCAGTACTTC. It encodes CSASPATGPQYF.

The V gene is TRBV28, the J gene TRBJ1-2, with 10 bases lining up with TRBD1. V lost 5 bases and J lost 3; bases outside the gene matches: 12. The CDR3 runs to 17 residues. The germline V gene has CDR1 MDHEN and CDR2 SYDVKM. The CDR3 spells CASSPPLHGQGDYGYTF. In DNA form, the CDR3 reads TGTGCCAGCAGTCCTCCCTTACACGGACAGGGGGACTATGGCTACACCTTC.

The V call is TRBV6-6, the J call TRBJ2-3; TRBD1 matches 7 bases. This CDR3 is built from 15 residues. The trim removed 4 bases at V and 1 base at J, leaving 5 bases unmatched. The germline V gene encodes CDR1 MNHNY and CDR2 SVGAGI (reference sequence). The CDR3 sequence: CASSLGQQGTDTQYF. CDR3 nucleotide sequence: TGTGCCAGCAGTTTGGGACAGCAGGGCACAGATACGCAGTATTTT.

This clonotype was seen repeatedly, ten times or more. J is TRBJ2-7 and V is TRBV18; D is unclear. This CDR3 contains 15 residues. Trimming removed 2 bases from V and 3 bases from J, with 14 bases in between. Germline loops: CDR1 KGHSH, CDR2 LQKENI. The CDR3 region is CASSPSQAKDYEQYF. Written as DNA, the CDR3 is TGTGCCAGCTCACCAAGCCAAGCGAAAGACTACGAGCAGTACTTC.

The J gene is TRBJ2-5, the V gene TRBV29-1; TRBD2 matches at 8 bases. J lost 5 bases, V lost 6 bases, and 11 bases had no gene match. Germline V lookup: CDR1 SQVTM, CDR2 ANQGSEA. The CDR3 loop spans 14 amino acids. The CDR3 sequence: CSVVGGGSSETQYF. The CDR3 DNA is TGCAGCGTCGTGGGCGGGGGGTCAAGTGAGACCCAGTACTTC. The full variable domain, with the rest looked up from reference TRBV29-1 and TRBJ2-5, is SAVISQKPSRDICQRGTSLTIQCQVDSQVTMMFWYRQQPGQSLTLIATANQGSEATYESGFVIDKFPISRPNLTFSTLTVSNMSPEDSSIYLCSVVGGGSSETQYFGPGTRLLVL.

The chain carries TRBV5-1 and TRBJ1-2; D is uncertain. Trimming removed 4 bases from V and 0 bases from J, with 10 bases in between. Germline values: CDR1 SGHRS, CDR2 YFSETQ. The CDR3 sequence is 14 residues long. CDR3 nucleotide sequence: TGCGCCAGCAGCGAGACCCCCACTAACTATGGCTACACCTTC. Its translation: CASSETPTNYGYTF.